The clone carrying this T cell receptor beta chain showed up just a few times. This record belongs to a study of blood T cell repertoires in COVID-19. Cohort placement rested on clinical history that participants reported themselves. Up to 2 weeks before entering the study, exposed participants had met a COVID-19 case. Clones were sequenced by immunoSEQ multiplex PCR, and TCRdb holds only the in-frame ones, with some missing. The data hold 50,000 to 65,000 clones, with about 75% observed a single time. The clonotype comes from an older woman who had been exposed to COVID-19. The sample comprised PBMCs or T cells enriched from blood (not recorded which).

This CDR3 is CATSAGDRGFGQPQHF. In DNA, the CDR3 is TGTGCCACCAGTGCCGGGGACAGGGGTTTCGGACAGCCCCAGCATTTT. The rearrangement links TRBV24-1 to TRBJ1-5; 10 bases are a match to TRBD1. This CDR3 has 16 amino acids. The V gene's germline CDR1 is KGHDR and CDR2 SFDVKD. Germline trimming cut 5 bases from V and 7 bases from J; bases unmatched to any gene: 10.